The present T cell receptor beta chain was sequenced within a study of shared clonotypes between healthy human individuals. Study as a whole: Each donor had three CD4 naive, three CD4 memory, two CD8 naive and one CD8 memory plate. General study points: Relative to memory subsets, naive subsets generally showed larger estimated richness.

From CD4+ cells came CD45RA+ naive and CD45RA-negative memory subsets. The CDR3 has 17 residues. With 1 base removed from V and 2 bases from J, the gap between germline ends came to 18 bases. CDR1 and CDR2 from the germline V gene are MNHEY and SMNVEV (reference sequence). Note on this clone: Its antigen is not known.

Assay: immunoSEQ multiplex PCR; the TCRdb copy retains only in-frame clones and omits some. The sample yields around 2.1 million clones, almost 96% seen once. The genes are TRBV27 and TRBJ2-7; no definite D call. The sequenced sample consisted of naive CD4+ T cells sorted from blood. Described subset: CD45RA+ positively selected. The origin of this receptor is a man younger than 30 in good health. CDR3 region: CASSLYARLLSPYEQYF. In nucleotides, the CDR3 is TGTGCCAGCAGTTTATATGCCCGGTTACTTTCCCCCTACGAGCAGTACTTC.